This T cell receptor beta chain was sequenced in a study of tumor-infiltrating lymphocytes in localized non-small cell lung cancer. Study-wide context: Tumor tissue and non-adjacent uninvolved lung came from each patient.

Only in-frame clones appear in the TCRdb table, and some are missing; sequencing was by immunoSEQ multiplex PCR. Seen here are 14,000 to 15,000 clones, roughly four fifths observed once, and the top ten hold 2.6%. About this clone itself: Antigen unknown.

Per the germline V gene, CDR1 is MNHEY and CDR2 is SVGAGI. The V end lost 6 bases, the J end lost 8 bases, and 16 bases lay between the germline ends. The CDR3 has 13 amino acids. Study-wide points: Different pieces of the same tissue were used for each assay.

The specimen sequenced was lung tumor tissue. The chain recombines TRBV6-5 with TRBJ1-2; possible D gene TRBD1, 5 bases. The TCR originated in a human donor with non-small cell lung cancer. CDR3 region: CASSRAAGEGYTF. The CDR3, as DNA: TGTGCCAGCAGCCGGGCCGCGGGGGAAGGCTACACCTTC.